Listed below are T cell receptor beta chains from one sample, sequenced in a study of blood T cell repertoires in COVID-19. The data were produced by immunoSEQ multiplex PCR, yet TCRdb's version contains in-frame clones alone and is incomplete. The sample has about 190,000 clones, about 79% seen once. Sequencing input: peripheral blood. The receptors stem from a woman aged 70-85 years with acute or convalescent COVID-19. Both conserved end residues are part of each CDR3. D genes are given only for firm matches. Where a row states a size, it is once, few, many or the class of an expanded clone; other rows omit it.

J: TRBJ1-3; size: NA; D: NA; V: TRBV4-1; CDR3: CASSQGESGNTIYF; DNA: TGCGCCAGCAGCCAAGGCGAATCTGGAAACACCATATATTTT
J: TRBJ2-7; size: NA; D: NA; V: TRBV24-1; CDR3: CATSGAGSREQYF; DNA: TGTGCCACCTCAGGGGCAGGGTCACGGGAGCAGTACTTC
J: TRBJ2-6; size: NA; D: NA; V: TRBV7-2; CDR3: CASSLSVSSGANVLTF; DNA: TGTGCCAGCAGCTTGTCCGTGAGCTCTGGGGCCAACGTCCTGACTTTC
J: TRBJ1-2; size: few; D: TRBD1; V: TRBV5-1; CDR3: CASSLTSGQDGYTF; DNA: TGCGCCAGCAGCTTGACCTCGGGACAGGATGGCTACACCTTC
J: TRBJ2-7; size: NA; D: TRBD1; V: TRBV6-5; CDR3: CASSYDRVTNEQYF; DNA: TGTGCCAGCAGTTACGACAGGGTAACGAACGAGCAGTACTTC
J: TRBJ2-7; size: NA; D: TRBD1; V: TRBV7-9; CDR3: CASSSPTGDYEQYF; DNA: TGTGCCAGCAGCTCCCCGACAGGGGACTACGAGCAGTACTTC
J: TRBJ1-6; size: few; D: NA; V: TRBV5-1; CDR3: CASSSGTRNSPLHF; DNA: TGCGCCAGCAGTTCCGGGACTCGAAACTCACCCCTCCACTTT
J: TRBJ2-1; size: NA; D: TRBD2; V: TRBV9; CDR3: CASSNAGTRIYNEQFF; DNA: TGTGCCAGCAGCAACGCCGGGACTAGGATCTACAATGAGCAGTTCTTC
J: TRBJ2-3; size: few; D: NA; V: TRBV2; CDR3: CASSDPSTDTQYF; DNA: TGTGCCAGCAGTGACCCGAGCACAGATACGCAGTATTTT
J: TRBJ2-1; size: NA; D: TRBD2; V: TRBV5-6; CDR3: CASISSGQRGQFF; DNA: TGTGCCAGCATTTCTAGCGGACAACGCGGGCAGTTCTTC
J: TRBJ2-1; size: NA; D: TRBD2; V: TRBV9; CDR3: CASSVEVAGVHNEQFF; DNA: TGTGCCAGCAGCGTAGAGGTGGCGGGAGTTCATAATGAGCAGTTCTTC
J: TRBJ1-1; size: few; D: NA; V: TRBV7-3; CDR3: CASSFAGNTEAFF; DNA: TGTGCCAGCAGCTTTGCCGGGAACACTGAAGCTTTCTTT
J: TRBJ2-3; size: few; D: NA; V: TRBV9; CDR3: CASRKSGLLTDTQYF; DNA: TGTGCCAGCCGAAAAAGCGGGCTACTCACAGATACGCAGTATTTT
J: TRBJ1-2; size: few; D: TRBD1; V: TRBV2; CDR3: CASSAMDRVYGYTF; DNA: TGTGCCAGCAGTGCTATGGACAGGGTGTATGGCTACACCTTC
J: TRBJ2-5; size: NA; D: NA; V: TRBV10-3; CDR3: CAISLTGETQYF; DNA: TGTGCCATCAGCCTTACAGGGGAGACCCAGTACTTC
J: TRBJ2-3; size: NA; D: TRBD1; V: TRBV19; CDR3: CASSRETGGAGVGAQYF; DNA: TGTGCCAGTAGTCGGGAGACAGGGGGCGCGGGGGTAGGGGCGCAGTATTTT
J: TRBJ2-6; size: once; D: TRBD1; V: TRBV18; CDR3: CASSQTDRAGANVLTF; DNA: TGTGCCAGCTCACAAACAGACAGGGCTGGGGCCAACGTCCTGACTTTC
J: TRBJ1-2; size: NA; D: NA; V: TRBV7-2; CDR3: CASSLVTSDYGYTF; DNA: TGTGCCAGCAGCTTAGTTACGAGCGACTATGGCTACACCTTC
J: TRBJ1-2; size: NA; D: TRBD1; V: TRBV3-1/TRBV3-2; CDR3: CASSQVDRGNYGYTF; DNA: TGTGCCAGCAGCCAAGTTGACAGGGGGAACTATGGCTACACCTTC
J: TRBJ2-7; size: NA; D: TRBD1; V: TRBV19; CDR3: CASSQQGSGYEQYF; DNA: TGTGCCAGTAGTCAACAGGGGAGCGGATACGAGCAGTACTTC
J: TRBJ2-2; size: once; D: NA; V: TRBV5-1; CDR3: CASSREGGELFF; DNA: TGCGCCAGCAGCCGTGAGGGCGGGGAGCTGTTTTTT
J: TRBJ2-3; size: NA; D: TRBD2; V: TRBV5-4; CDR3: CASSWGLADTDTQYF; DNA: TGTGCCAGCAGCTGGGGACTAGCGGACACAGATACGCAGTATTTT
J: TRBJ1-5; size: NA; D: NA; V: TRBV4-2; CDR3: CASSQDSNQPQHF; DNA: TGTGCCAGCAGCCAGGACTCCAATCAGCCCCAGCATTTT
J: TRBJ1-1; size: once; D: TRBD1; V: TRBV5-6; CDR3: CASSFLDRATEAFF; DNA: TGTGCCAGCAGCTTCCTGGACAGGGCTACTGAAGCTTTCTTT
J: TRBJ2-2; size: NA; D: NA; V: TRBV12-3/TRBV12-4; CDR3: CASSSDTGELFF; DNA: TGTGCCAGCAGTTCAGACACCGGGGAGCTGTTTTTT
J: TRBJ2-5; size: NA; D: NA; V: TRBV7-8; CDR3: CASSSRTAQETQYF; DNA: TGTGCCAGCAGCTCCAGGACAGCCCAAGAGACCCAGTACTTC
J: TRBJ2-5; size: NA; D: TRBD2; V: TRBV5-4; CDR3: CASSLRGGQETQYF; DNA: TGTGCCAGCTCGCTACGGGGGGGGCAAGAGACCCAGTACTTC
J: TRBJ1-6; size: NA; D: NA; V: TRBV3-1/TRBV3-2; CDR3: CASSPRLTGSPLHF; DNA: TGTGCCAGCAGCCCACGATTGACTGGGTCACCCCTCCACTTT
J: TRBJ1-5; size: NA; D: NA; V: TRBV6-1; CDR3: CASSENAGALEPQHF; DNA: TGTGCCAGCAGTGAAAACGCAGGGGCCCTTGAGCCCCAGCATTTT
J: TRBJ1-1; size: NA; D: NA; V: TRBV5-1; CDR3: CASTRVWNTEAFF; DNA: TGCGCCAGCACGCGGGTTTGGAACACTGAAGCTTTCTTT
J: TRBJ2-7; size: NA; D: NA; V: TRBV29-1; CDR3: CSVEGAGAYEQYF; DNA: TGCAGCGTTGAGGGGGCTGGAGCCTACGAGCAGTACTTC
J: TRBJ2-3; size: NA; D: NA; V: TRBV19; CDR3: CASSTTRTGNGDTQYF; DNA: TGTGCCAGTAGTACAACCCGCACAGGGAATGGTGATACGCAGTATTTT
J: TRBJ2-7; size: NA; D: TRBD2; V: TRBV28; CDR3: CASSFGLDPTYEQYF; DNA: TGTGCCAGCAGTTTTGGACTAGACCCTACCTACGAGCAGTACTTC
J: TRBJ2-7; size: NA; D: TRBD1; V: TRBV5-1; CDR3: CASSLGQGGGDEQYF; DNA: TGCGCCAGCAGCCTCGGACAGGGTGGGGGCGACGAGCAGTACTTC
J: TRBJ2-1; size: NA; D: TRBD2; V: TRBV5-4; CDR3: CASDTSGGRNEQFF; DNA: TGTGCCTCCGATACTAGCGGGGGGAGGAATGAGCAGTTCTTC
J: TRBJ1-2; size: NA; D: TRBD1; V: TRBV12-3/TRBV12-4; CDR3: CASSRTGSGYTF; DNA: TGTGCCAGCAGTAGGACAGGGTCGGGCTACACCTTC
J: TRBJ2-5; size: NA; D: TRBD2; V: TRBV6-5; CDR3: CASSYGTRVQETQYF; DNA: TGTGCCAGCAGTTACGGGACTAGGGTCCAAGAGACCCAGTACTTC
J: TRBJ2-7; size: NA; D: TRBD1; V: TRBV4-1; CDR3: CASSQTDRDSYEQYF; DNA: TGCGCCAGCAGCCAAACGGACAGGGATTCCTACGAGCAGTACTTC
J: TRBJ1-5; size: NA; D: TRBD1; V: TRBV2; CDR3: CASSSDRGNQPQHF; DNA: TGTGCCAGCAGTTCCGACAGGGGCAATCAGCCCCAGCATTTT
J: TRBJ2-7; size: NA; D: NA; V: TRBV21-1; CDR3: CASSFRFPGQGIYEQYF; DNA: TGTGCCAGCAGCTTTCGATTCCCGGGACAGGGAATCTACGAGCAGTACTTC
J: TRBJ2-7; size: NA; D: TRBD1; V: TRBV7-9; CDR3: CASSLGTGSYEQYF; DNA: TGTGCCAGCAGCTTAGGGACAGGCTCCTACGAGCAGTACTTC
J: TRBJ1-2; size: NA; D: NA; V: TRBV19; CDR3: CASSITVNYGYTF; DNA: TGTGCCAGTAGTATCACGGTTAACTATGGCTACACCTTC
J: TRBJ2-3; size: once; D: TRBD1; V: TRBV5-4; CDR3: CASSFTGEDTQYF; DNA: TGTGCCAGCAGCTTCACAGGGGAAGATACGCAGTATTTT
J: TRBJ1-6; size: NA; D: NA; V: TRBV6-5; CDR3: CASSTSSYNSPLHF; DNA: TGTGCCAGCAGTACGAGCTCCTATAATTCACCCCTCCACTTT
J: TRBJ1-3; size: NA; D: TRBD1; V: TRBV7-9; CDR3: CASTYPGQGENTIYF; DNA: TGTGCCAGCACCTATCCGGGACAGGGTGAAAACACCATATATTTT
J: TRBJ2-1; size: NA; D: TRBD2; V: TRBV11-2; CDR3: CASSSSGGEGEQFF; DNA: TGTGCCAGCAGCTCCTCGGGGGGAGAGGGTGAGCAGTTCTTC
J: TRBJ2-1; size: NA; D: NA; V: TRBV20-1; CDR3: CSASDGKSGSKFF; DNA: TGCAGTGCTAGTGATGGAAAGAGTGGGAGTAAGTTCTTC
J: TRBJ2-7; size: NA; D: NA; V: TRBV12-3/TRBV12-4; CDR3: CASSSFSSFEQYF; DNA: TGTGCCAGCAGTTCCTTTTCTAGCTTCGAGCAGTACTTC